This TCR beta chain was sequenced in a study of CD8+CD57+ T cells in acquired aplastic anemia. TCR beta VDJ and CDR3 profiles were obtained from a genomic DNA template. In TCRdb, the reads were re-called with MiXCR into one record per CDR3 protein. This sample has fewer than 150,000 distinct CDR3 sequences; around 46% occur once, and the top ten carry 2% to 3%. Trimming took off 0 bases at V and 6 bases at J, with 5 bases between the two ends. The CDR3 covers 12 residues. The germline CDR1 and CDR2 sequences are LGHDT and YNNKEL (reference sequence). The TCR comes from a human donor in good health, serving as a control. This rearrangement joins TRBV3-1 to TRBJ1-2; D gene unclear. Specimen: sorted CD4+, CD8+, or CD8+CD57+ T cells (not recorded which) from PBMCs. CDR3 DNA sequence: TGTGCCAGCAGCCAAGAAAGGGATGGCTACACCTTC. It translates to CASSQERDGYTF.